A single T cell receptor beta chain is shown here with its context. The V gene end was trimmed by 2 bases and the J gene end by 8 bases; junction bases not matched to a gene: 11. Germline CDR1 reads SGHRS; CDR2 reads YFSETQ. The CDR3 runs 15 residues. Generated by immunoSEQ multiplex PCR, the TCRdb table keeps only in-frame clones and is missing some. This sample has 65,000 to 100,000 clones, with 80% to 90% found just once. These data originate in a study of control samples from healthy donors and cancer patients. V gene TRBV5-1 combines with J gene TRBJ1-2; TRBD1 matches at 8 bases. Sequenced input: blood. The sequence derives from a man aged 50 to 60 in good health. CDR3 region: CASSLNPGPGGGYTF. Here the CDR3 DNA reads TGCGCCAGCAGCTTAAACCCGGGACCAGGGGGCGGCTACACCTTC.